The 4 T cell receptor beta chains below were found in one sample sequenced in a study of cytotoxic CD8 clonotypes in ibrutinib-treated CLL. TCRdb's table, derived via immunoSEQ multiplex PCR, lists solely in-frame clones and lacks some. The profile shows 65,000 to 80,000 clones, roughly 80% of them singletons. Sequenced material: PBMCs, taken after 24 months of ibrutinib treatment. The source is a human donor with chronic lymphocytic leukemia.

The CDR3 region is CASSLLAPTDTQYF. CDR3 nucleotide sequence: TGTGCCAGCAGCTTACTAGCGCCCACAGATACGCAGTATTTT. V gene TRBV5-4 combines with J gene TRBJ2-3, with 7 bases that match TRBD2. The ends lost 2 bases at V and 2 bases at J; junction bases unmatched: 2. CDR3 length: 14 amino acids. Germline V gene data show CDR1 as SGHNT and CDR2 as YYREEE (reference sequence).

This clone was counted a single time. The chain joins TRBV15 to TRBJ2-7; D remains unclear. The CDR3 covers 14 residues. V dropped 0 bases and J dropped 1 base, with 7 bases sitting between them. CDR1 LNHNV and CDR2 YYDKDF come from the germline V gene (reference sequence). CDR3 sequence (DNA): TGTGCCACCAGCAGAGATTCGCGGTCCTACGAGCAGTACTTC. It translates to CATSRDSRSYEQYF.

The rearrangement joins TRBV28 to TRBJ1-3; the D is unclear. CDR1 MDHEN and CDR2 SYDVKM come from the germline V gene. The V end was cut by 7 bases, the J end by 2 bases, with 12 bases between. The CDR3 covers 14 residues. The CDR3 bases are TGTGCCAGCACCGCCCACATTACTGGAAACACCATATATTTT. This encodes CASTAHITGNTIYF.

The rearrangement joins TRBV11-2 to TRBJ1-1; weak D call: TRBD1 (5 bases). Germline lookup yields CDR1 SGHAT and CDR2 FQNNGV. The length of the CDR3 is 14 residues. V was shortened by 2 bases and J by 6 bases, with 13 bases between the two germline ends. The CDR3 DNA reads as TGTGCCAGCAGCTTATTGGGTGGGGGGGCTGAAGCTTTCTTT. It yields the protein CASSLLGGGAEAFF. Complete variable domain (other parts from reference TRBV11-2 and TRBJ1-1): EAGVAQSPRYKIIEKRQSVAFWCNPISGHATLYWYQQILGQGPKLLIQFQNNGVVDDSQLPKDRFSAERLKGVDSTLKIQPAKLEDSAVYLCASSLLGGGAEAFFGQGTRLTVV.